This paragraph reports one T cell receptor beta chain. This entry is derived from a study of blood T cell repertoires in COVID-19. The V gene's germline CDR1 is SGHNT and CDR2 YYREEE (reference sequence). CDR3 length equals 12 residues. V was trimmed by 9 bases and J by 5 bases, leaving 12 bases between them. Clones were sequenced by immunoSEQ multiplex PCR, and TCRdb holds only the in-frame ones, with some missing. Of roughly 410,000 clones detected, around nine tenths appear once; the ten largest clones hold 1.5% to 1.8%. Sequenced material: peripheral blood. The receptor's source is a woman aged 40 to 50 with COVID-19, enrolled during active disease. The chain links TRBV5-4 to TRBJ2-1; D perhaps matches TRBD2 (6 bases). The CDR3 loop is CATSGAHNEQFF. The CDR3 coding sequence is TGTGCCACCTCGGGAGCGCACAATGAGCAGTTCTTC.